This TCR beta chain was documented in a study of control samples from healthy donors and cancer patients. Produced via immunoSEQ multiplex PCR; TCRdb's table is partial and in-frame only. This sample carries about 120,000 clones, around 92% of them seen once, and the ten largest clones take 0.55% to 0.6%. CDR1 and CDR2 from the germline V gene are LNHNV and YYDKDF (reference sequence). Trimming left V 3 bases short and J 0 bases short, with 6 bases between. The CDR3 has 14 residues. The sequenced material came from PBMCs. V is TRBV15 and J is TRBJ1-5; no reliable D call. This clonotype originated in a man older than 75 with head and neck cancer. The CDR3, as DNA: TGTGCCACCAGCAGGGTAATTAGCAATCAGCCCCAGCATTTT. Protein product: CATSRVISNQPQHF.